The rows below give T cell receptor beta chains drawn from one sample of a study of early stage breast cancer tumors. The repertoire was sequenced with immunoSEQ multiplex PCR; TCRdb's copy has only in-frame clones and lacks some. The sample gives 9,500 to 11,000 clones, about 78% of which show up once; 20% to 25% is in the top ten. Sequences were obtained from breast tumor tissue. These receptors all come from a person in their 40s with breast cancer. Both conserved end residues are part of each CDR3. D genes are given only for firm matches. Size tells how often a clone was seen (once, few, many) or the class of an expanded clone, and some rows leave it out.

>TRBV7-2|13|.|.|TRBJ2-7
CASSLGRAYEQYF
TGTGCCAGCAGCCTCGGCCGAGCCTACGAGCAGTACTTC
>TRBV19|15|.|.|TRBJ2-6
CASSIVGYGANVLTF
TGTGCCAGTAGTATAGTCGGGTATGGGGCCAACGTCCTGACTTTC
>TRBV28|18|TRBD2|.|TRBJ2-4
CASSYRGLAGGGKNIQYF
TGTGCCAGCAGCTACCGCGGACTAGCGGGAGGCGGCAAAAACATTCAGTACTTC
>TRBV5-6|14|TRBD2|large|TRBJ2-5
CASSGLGGGETQYF
TGTGCCAGCAGCGGACTAGGAGGCGGCGAGACCCAGTACTTC
>TRBV29-1|13|.|.|TRBJ1-1
CSVTRDTNTEAFF
TGCAGCGTTACTAGGGACACGAACACTGAAGCTTTCTTT
>TRBV18|14|TRBD2|.|TRBJ2-7
CASNLGSGRGEQYF
TGTGCCAGCAACCTCGGTAGCGGGAGGGGAGAGCAGTACTTC
>TRBV11-2|14|.|.|TRBJ2-7
CASSSTWTGYEQYF
TGTGCCAGCAGCTCCACATGGACGGGCTACGAGCAGTACTTC
>TRBV30|15|.|.|TRBJ1-6
CAWSVPGGLDSPLHF
TGTGCCTGGAGTGTACCCGGGGGCTTGGATTCACCCCTCCACTTT
>TRBV10-1|14|.|.|TRBJ2-6
CASIAQSRANVLTF
TGCGCCAGCATCGCACAAAGTCGGGCCAACGTCCTGACTTTC
>TRBV6-5|15|TRBD2|.|TRBJ2-7
CASSYVPGGDYEQYF
TGTGCCAGCAGTTATGTCCCCGGGGGGGATTACGAGCAGTACTTC
>TRBV9|15|TRBD1|.|TRBJ2-2
CASSARGSNTGELFF
TGTGCCAGCAGCGCCAGGGGGTCGAACACCGGGGAGCTGTTTTTT
>TRBV10-1|16|.|medium-sized|TRBJ2-3
CARVPKGQGSTDTQYF
TGCGCCAGGGTTCCGAAAGGGCAGGGGAGCACAGATACGCAGTATTTT
>TRBV7-9|16|.|few|TRBJ2-1
CASRLGRASSYNEQFF
TGTGCCAGCAGGCTGGGTCGGGCGAGCTCCTACAATGAGCAGTTCTTC
>TRBV5-4|13|.|.|TRBJ2-5
CASSGGPVETQYF
TGTGCCAGCAGCGGGGGGCCTGTCGAGACCCAGTACTTC
>TRBV5-1|14|.|.|TRBJ2-1
CASSLGYLNNEQFF
TGCGCCAGCAGCTTGGGTTACCTCAACAATGAGCAGTTCTTC
>TRBV13|16|.|.|TRBJ2-7
CASSLRGSGLSYEQYF
TGTGCCAGCAGCTTACGAGGTAGCGGCCTCTCCTACGAGCAGTACTTC
>TRBV30|19|.|.|TRBJ2-7
CAWGASYLAPDSDSYEQYF
TGTGCCTGGGGGGCTTCCTACTTGGCGCCAGACAGTGACTCCTACGAGCAGTACTTC
>TRBV19|13|.|.|TRBJ1-4
CASSPRVNEKLFF
TGTGCCAGTAGTCCCCGGGTCAATGAAAAACTGTTTTTT
>TRBV18|14|.|.|TRBJ2-7
CASSPTSGSYEQYF
TGTGCCAGCTCACCCACGTCAGGATCCTACGAGCAGTACTTC
>TRBV30|14|.|.|TRBJ1-1
CAWRRSRGNTEAFF
TGTGCCTGGAGAAGAAGCAGGGGTAACACTGAAGCTTTCTTT
>TRBV4-1|12|.|.|TRBJ2-1
CASSQEGGTQFF
TGCGCCAGCAGCCAAGAGGGGGGAACGCAGTTCTTC
>TRBV5-4|13|.|.|TRBJ2-1
CASSVGRGAGSFF
.
>TRBV5-1|13|.|.|TRBJ1-4
CASGGGVGEKLFF
TGCGCCAGCGGTGGGGGCGTGGGAGAAAAACTGTTTTTT
>TRBV5-1|17|TRBD2|.|TRBJ2-5
CASSPRMGLAVQETQYF
TGCGCCAGCAGCCCCCGTATGGGGCTAGCGGTCCAAGAGACCCAGTACTTC
>TRBV5-4|14|TRBD1|few|TRBJ1-2
CASSFDRGPYGYTF
TGTGCCAGCAGCTTCGACAGGGGGCCCTATGGCTACACCTTC
>TRBV30|16|.|.|TRBJ2-1
CAWSVPVQRSWDEQFF
TGTGCCTGGAGTGTCCCAGTTCAAAGGAGTTGGGATGAGCAGTTCTTC
>TRBV11-2|15|.|.|TRBJ1-1
CASSLVPGTNTEAFF
TGTGCCAGCAGCTTAGTCCCAGGGACCAACACTGAAGCTTTCTTT
>TRBV19|14|.|.|TRBJ2-5
CASSIAARSGTQYF
TGTGCCAGTAGTATAGCTGCCCGGAGTGGGACCCAGTACTTC
>TRBV18|14|.|.|TRBJ2-7
CASSPRTSSYEQYF
TGTGCCAGCTCACCACGGACAAGCTCCTACGAGCAGTACTTC
>TRBV11-2|13|.|few|TRBJ1-1
CASSLTQNTEAFF
TGTGCCAGCAGCCTGACCCAGAACACTGAAGCTTTCTTT
>TRBV2|14|.|.|TRBJ2-2
CASSVRGDTGELFF
TGTGCCAGCAGTGTGAGAGGGGACACCGGGGAGCTGTTTTTT
>TRBV7-9|13|.|.|TRBJ1-1
CASSSGAETEAFF
TGTGCCAGCAGCTCAGGGGCCGAGACTGAAGCTTTCTTT
>TRBV30|15|TRBD2|.|TRBJ2-7
CAWSEGLAGALEQYF
TGTGCCTGGAGTGAGGGACTAGCGGGAGCGCTTGAGCAGTACTTC
>TRBV5-1|17|TRBD2|.|TRBJ2-3
CASSPRAGSGATDTQYF
TGCGCCAGCAGCCCCCGAGCGGGATCAGGTGCGACAGATACGCAGTATTTT
>TRBV7-6|14|.|.|TRBJ2-2
CASTLNPNTGELFF
TGTGCCAGCACCTTAAACCCGAACACCGGGGAGCTGTTTTTT
>TRBV19|15|TRBD1|.|TRBJ2-7
CASSAPGQGFREQYF
TGTGCCAGTAGTGCGCCGGGACAGGGGTTCCGCGAGCAGTACTTC
>TRBV6-1|14|.|.|TRBJ2-7
CASSRTREGEVQYF
TGTGCCAGCAGTCGAACGCGGGAAGGCGAGGTTCAGTACTTC
>TRBV10-3|14|TRBD2|.|TRBJ2-1
CAIRGREWGDEQFF
TGTGCCATCAGAGGGAGGGAGTGGGGCGATGAGCAGTTCTTC
>TRBV6-1|13|.|.|TRBJ1-1
CASSGVYGTEAFF
TGTGCCAGCAGTGGGGTTTATGGCACTGAAGCTTTCTTT
>TRBV4-1|16|TRBD2|.|TRBJ2-1
CASSQVSSGSLNEQFF
TGCGCCAGCAGCCAAGTTTCTAGCGGGAGCCTCAATGAGCAGTTCTTC
>TRBV6-1|16|.|.|TRBJ1-3
CASSDRGTRSGNTIYF
TGTGCCAGCAGTGACAGGGGTACACGCTCTGGAAACACCATATATTTT
>TRBV18|13|TRBD1|.|TRBJ2-1
CASSSGQNNEQFF
TGTGCCAGCTCATCGGGACAGAACAATGAGCAGTTCTTC
>TRBV9|14|.|.|TRBJ1-2
CASSGGQSVYGYTF
TGTGCCAGCAGCGGAGGACAGTCGGTCTATGGCTACACCTTC
>TRBV6-6|16|TRBD1|.|TRBJ1-4
CASSYGQGATNEKLFF
TGTGCCAGCAGTTACGGGCAGGGGGCAACTAATGAAAAACTGTTTTTT
>TRBV9|16|.|.|TRBJ1-3
CASARGSAWGGNTIYF
TGTGCCAGCGCGCGGGGCTCGGCGTGGGGTGGAAACACCATATATTTT
>TRBV7-9|13|TRBD2|.|TRBJ2-7
CASIRLAGDEQYF
TGTGCCAGCATACGACTAGCGGGAGACGAGCAGTACTTC
>TRBV18|16|.|.|TRBJ1-3
CASSPATGNSGNTIYF
TGTGCCAGCTCACCGGCTACAGGGAATTCTGGAAACACCATATATTTT
>TRBV28|13|.|.|TRBJ1-2
CASRSGMGYGYTF
TGTGCCAGCAGGAGTGGGATGGGCTATGGCTACACCTTC
>TRBV6-1|14|.|.|TRBJ2-1
CASSRDPSYNEQFF
TGTGCCAGCAGCCGGGACCCCTCCTACAATGAGCAGTTCTTC
>TRBV14|13|.|once|TRBJ1-1
CASSRDGPTEAFF
TGTGCCAGCAGCCGAGACGGCCCCACTGAAGCTTTCTTT
>TRBV30|16|TRBD1|.|TRBJ2-1
CAWSSTPGQGVDEQFF
TGTGCCTGGAGTTCTACGCCGGGACAGGGCGTGGATGAGCAGTTCTTC
>TRBV13|14|.|.|TRBJ2-1
CASSLRLVTNEQFF
TGTGCCAGCAGCCTGAGACTAGTTACCAATGAGCAGTTCTTC
>TRBV5-4|15|TRBD2|.|TRBJ2-1
CASSLDLAVYNEQFF
TGTGCCAGCAGCTTGGATCTAGCGGTCTACAATGAGCAGTTCTTC
>TRBV7-9|14|TRBD2|.|TRBJ2-1
CASSLAFGLAEQFF
TGTGCCAGCAGCTTAGCTTTCGGACTAGCAGAGCAGTTCTTC
>TRBV9|16|.|.|TRBJ2-2
CASSLGRNANTGELFF
TGTGCCAGCAGCCTAGGGAGAAACGCGAACACCGGGGAGCTGTTTTTT
>TRBV6-5|13|.|.|TRBJ1-5
CASSYSRYQPQHF
TGTGCCAGCAGTTATAGCCGTTATCAGCCCCAGCATTTT
>TRBV30|12|.|once|TRBJ1-1
CARIRVGTEAFF
TGTGCCAGAATCAGGGTCGGAACTGAAGCTTTCTTT
>TRBV6-1|12|.|.|TRBJ2-7
CASSTGTREQYF
TGTGCCAGCAGTACCGGGACTCGCGAGCAGTACTTC
>TRBV6-6|16|.|.|TRBJ1-3
CASSPLPLTTGNTIYF
TGTGCCAGCAGTCCCCTCCCCCTCACTACTGGAAACACCATATATTTT
>TRBV11-3|15|.|once|TRBJ2-2
CASSLRRADTGELFF
TGTGCCAGCAGCTTGAGGAGGGCTGACACCGGGGAGCTGTTTTTT